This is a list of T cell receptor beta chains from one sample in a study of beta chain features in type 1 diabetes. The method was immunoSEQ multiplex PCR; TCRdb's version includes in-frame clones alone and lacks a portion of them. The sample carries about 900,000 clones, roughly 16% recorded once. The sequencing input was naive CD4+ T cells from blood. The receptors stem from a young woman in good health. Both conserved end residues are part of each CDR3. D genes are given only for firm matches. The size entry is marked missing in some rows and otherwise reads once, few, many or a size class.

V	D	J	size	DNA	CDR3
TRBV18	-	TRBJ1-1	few	TGTGCCAGCTCACCAGTACTAGCCGGGGGCGGCACTGAAGCTTTCTTT	CASSPVLAGGGTEAFF
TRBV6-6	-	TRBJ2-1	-	TGTGCCAGCAGTTACGCGGACAATGAGCAGTTCTTC	CASSYADNEQFF
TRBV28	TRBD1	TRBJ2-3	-	TGTGCCAGCAGCCCCATAGGACAGGGAGCGTCAGATACGCAGTATTTT	CASSPIGQGASDTQYF
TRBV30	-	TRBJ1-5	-	TGTGCCTGGAGTGTACGAGGGCATAGGCCCCAGCATTTT	CAWSVRGHRPQHF
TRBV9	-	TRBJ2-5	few	TGTGCCAGCAGCGTATCGGGGCAGGAGCAAGAGACCCAGTACTTC	CASSVSGQEQETQYF
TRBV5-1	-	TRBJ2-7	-	TGCGCCAGCAGCGCGATACCGGGCAAAGGGGTATACGAGCAGTACTTC	CASSAIPGKGVYEQYF
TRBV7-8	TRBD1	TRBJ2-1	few	TGTGCCAGCAGCCCTCGAATACAGGGGCGAGAAAACAATGAGCAGTTCTTC	CASSPRIQGRENNEQFF
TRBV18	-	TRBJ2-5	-	TGTGCCAGCGGCGGGGTAGCGATCGAGACCCAGTACTTC	CASGGVAIETQYF
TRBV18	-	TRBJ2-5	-	TGTGCCAGCTCACCACCGGTACTCCAAGAGACCCAGTACTTC	CASSPPVLQETQYF
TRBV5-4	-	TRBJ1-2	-	TGTGCCAGCAGCCAAGAAGCCGGACAGAGCTATGGCTACACCTTC	CASSQEAGQSYGYTF
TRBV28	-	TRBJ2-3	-	TGTGCCAGCAGGGGGGTACGAAGACCAGCCACAGATACGCAGTATTTT	CASRGVRRPATDTQYF
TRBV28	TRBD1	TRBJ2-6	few	TGTGCCAGCAATTCTCAGGGGGCCTCTGGGGCCAACGTCCTGACTTTC	CASNSQGASGANVLTF
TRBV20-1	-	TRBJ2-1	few	TGCAGTGCTAGACCGAACAATGAGCAGTTCTTC	CSARPNNEQFF
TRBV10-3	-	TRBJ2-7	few	TGTGCCATCAGCGGCAAGCCCTACGAGCAGTACTTC	CAISGKPYEQYF
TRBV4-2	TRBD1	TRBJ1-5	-	TGTGCCAGCAGCCCGGACAGGGGCAATCAGCCCCAGCATTTT	CASSPDRGNQPQHF
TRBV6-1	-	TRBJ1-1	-	TGTGCCAGCAGACAGGGTTCGAACACTGAAGCTTTCTTT	CASRQGSNTEAFF
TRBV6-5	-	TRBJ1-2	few	TGTGCCAGCAGTTCGACAGCCAATGGCTACACCTTC	CASSSTANGYTF
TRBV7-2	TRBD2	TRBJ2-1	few	TGTGCCAGCAGCCCAAGCGGGGCCAACTCCTACAATGAGCAGTTCTTC	CASSPSGANSYNEQFF
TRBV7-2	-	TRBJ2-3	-	TGTGCCAGCAGCTTAGCTGGCCCGGCAGATACGCAGTATTTT	CASSLAGPADTQYF
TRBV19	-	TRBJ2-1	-	TGTGCCAGCGACAGCGGACGACACAATGAGCAGTTCTTC	CASDSGRHNEQFF
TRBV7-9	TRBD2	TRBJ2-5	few	TGTGCCAGCAGCTTCGGTCAAGCGGGAGGGATCAGGGCGTCCCAGTACTTC	CASSFGQAGGIRASQYF
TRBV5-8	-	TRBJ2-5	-	TGTGCCAGCACCCTGATGGAGACCCAGTACTTC	CASTLMETQYF
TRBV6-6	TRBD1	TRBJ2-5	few	TGTGCCAGCGCGAGGGGGCAGGAGACCCAGTACTTC	CASARGQETQYF
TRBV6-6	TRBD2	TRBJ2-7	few	TGTGCCAGCAGGGGTATGTCTAGCGGGAGGACCTACGAGCAGTACTTC	CASRGMSSGRTYEQYF